The 17 T cell receptor beta chains below all came from one sample that was sequenced in a study of CD8+ T cells in alopecia areata. RNA, once extracted, was reverse transcribed into cDNA for use as the sequencing template. The protocol was immunoSEQ multiplex PCR, while the TCRdb copy is restricted to in-frame clones and leaves out a portion. The data contain 150,000 to 200,000 clones, about two thirds of them singletons. Described treatment: oral pan-JAK inhibitor, 5-10 mg twice daily. Sequences were derived from CD4+ T cells sorted from blood, sampled at week 4, from a patient treated with tofacitinib. These receptors all come from a human donor with alopecia areata.

The chain recombines TRBV2 with TRBJ2-2; no clear D. Trimming took off 4 bases at V and 6 bases at J, with 12 bases between the two ends. In germline, CDR1 is SNHLY, CDR2 FYNNEI. The CDR3 covers 14 residues. The CDR3: CASSVLGYAGELFF. As DNA, the CDR3 is TGTGCCAGCAGTGTTTTGGGGTACGCCGGGGAGCTGTTTTTT.

The chain links TRBV30 to TRBJ2-7; D is uncertain. Trimming took off 2 bases at V and 9 bases at J, with 14 bases between the two ends. CDR3 length: 12 amino acids. Germline V gene sequence: CDR1 GTSNPN, CDR2 SVGIG (reference sequence). The CDR3 DNA sequence: TGTGCCTGGAGTCCAGAGGTTTTTGGGCAGTACTTC. This encodes CAWSPEVFGQYF. Looking up the rest from reference TRBV30 and TRBJ2-7 gives the full variable domain: SQTIHQWPATLVQPVGSPLSLECTVEGTSNPNLYWYRQAAGRGLQLLFYSVGIGQISSEVPQNLSASRPQDRQFILSSKKLLLSDSGFYLCAWSPEVFGQYFGPGTRLTVT.

The chain employs TRBV4-3 and TRBJ1-2, with 7 bases matching TRBD1. The V gene end was trimmed by 4 bases and the J gene end by 2 bases; junction bases not matched to a gene: 7. Per the germline V gene, CDR1 is LGHNA and CDR2 is YSLEER. CDR3 length equals 15 residues. The DNA of the CDR3 is TGCGCCAGCAGCCGGCAGACAGGGTTGAACTATGGCTACACCTTC. Translating it yields CASSRQTGLNYGYTF.

This chain connects TRBV10-3 to TRBJ1-2; 8 bases align to TRBD1. The ends lost 6 bases at V and 3 bases at J; junction bases unmatched: 3. Germline V gene lookup returns CDR1 ENHRY and CDR2 SYGVKD. This CDR3 region has 13 residues. The CDR3 DNA reads as TGTGCCATCAGGACAGGGGTGGACTATGGCTACACCTTC. Protein product: CAIRTGVDYGYTF.

The chain is built from TRBV7-2 and TRBJ2-3; D remains unclear. The CDR3 runs 16 residues. Germline CDR1 is SGHTA and CDR2 is FQGNSA. V lost 3 bases and J 7 bases, leaving 20 bases between the germline ends. The CDR3 bases are TGTGCCAGCAGCTTGGTCCAGGCCCGAATGGGTCATACGCAGTATTTT. Its protein is CASSLVQARMGHTQYF.

This clone showed up just a few times. The chain links TRBV29-1 to TRBJ2-5; possibly TRBD1 or TRBD2 for D (5 bases each). Germline V gives CDR1 SQVTM, CDR2 ANQGSEA. V gave up 5 bases and J gave up 2 bases, with 27 bases separating them. This CDR3 comprises 18 residues. As DNA, the CDR3 is TGCAGCGTTTCTAGACAGATCCTCCTAGACGGGGTTCAAGAGACCCAGTACTTC. This encodes CSVSRQILLDGVQETQYF. The whole variable domain, remainder taken from reference TRBV29-1 and TRBJ2-5, is SAVISQKPSRDICQRGTSLTIQCQVDSQVTMMFWYRQQPGQSLTLIATANQGSEATYESGFVIDKFPISRPNLTFSTLTVSNMSPEDSSIYLCSVSRQILLDGVQETQYFGPGTRLLVL.

The chain couples TRBV30 to TRBJ1-6; tentatively, D is TRBD1 (5 bases). Trimming took 4 bases from V and 7 from J, leaving 14 bases between them. CDR3 size: 14 residues. Germline CDR1 GTSNPN, CDR2 SVGIG (reference sequence). CDR3 in amino acids: CAWKTVRGNSPLHF. The DNA of the CDR3 is TGTGCCTGGAAAACAGTGCGGGGGAATTCACCCCTCCACTTT.

As DNA, the CDR3 is TGTGCCAGCAGAGTAGGGGGACAGGGGGCCTACGAGCAGTACTTC. Translating gives CASRVGGQGAYEQYF. The rearrangement joins TRBV6-5 to TRBJ2-7; the match to TRBD1 covers 11 bases. V lost 6 bases and J lost 2; bases outside the gene matches: 6. The V gene's germline CDR1 is MNHEY and CDR2 SVGAGI. This CDR3 comprises 15 residues.

This clone was observed a handful of times. The V call is TRBV5-1, the J call TRBJ1-2; D is perhaps TRBD1 (5 bases). CDR1 is SGHRS, CDR2 YFSETQ, per germline. V was shortened by 0 bases and J by 0 bases, with 15 bases between the two germline ends. This CDR3 has 17 residues. The CDR3: CASSLGTGAATNYGYTF. The CDR3, as DNA: TGCGCCAGCAGCTTGGGCACCGGGGCAGCGACTAACTATGGCTACACCTTC.

A word on this clone: Other DNA variants within this sample encode the same CDR3. The chain carries TRBV5-4 and TRBJ2-2, with D perhaps matching TRBD2 (5 bases). V gave up 3 bases and J gave up 0 bases, with 9 bases separating them. Germline CDR1 is SGHNT and CDR2 is YYREEE (reference sequence). The CDR3 is made up of 15 amino acids. As DNA, the CDR3 is TGTGCCAGCAGCTCGGAGGTGGCGAACACCGGGGAGCTGTTTTTT. Protein: CASSSEVANTGELFF.

V usage is TRBV10-3 and J usage is TRBJ1-2; 7 bases agree with TRBD1. Trimming at V came to 10 bases and at J to 3 bases, leaving 11 bases not matched to a gene. The CDR3 spans 14 residues. Germline V gene lookup returns CDR1 ENHRY and CDR2 SYGVKD. DNA of the CDR3: TGTGCCACCAACGGACAGGTCGGGGACTATGGCTACACCTTC. Translated, it gives CATNGQVGDYGYTF.

This sequence joins TRBV5-4 and TRBJ2-2, with D maybe TRBD1 (6 bases). V was cut by 4 bases and J by 7 bases, with 8 bases left in between. The CDR3 totals 12 residues. Germline CDR1 is SGHNT and CDR2 is YYREEE (reference sequence). The CDR3 sequence is CASSPDSGELFF. The CDR3 DNA reads TGTGCCAGCAGCCCGGACAGCGGGGAGCTGTTTTTT.

The rearrangement links TRBV27 to TRBJ2-3, with 11 bases lining up with TRBD2. Germline V gene lookup returns CDR1 MNHEY and CDR2 SMNVEV (reference sequence). J lost 14 bases, V lost 5 bases, and 9 bases had no gene match. CDR3 length: 13 residues. CDR3 DNA sequence: TGTGCCAGCAGTCTCCGACTAGCGGGGACCACGTATTTT. Residues: CASSLRLAGTTYF.

The chain employs TRBV15 and TRBJ1-2; a possible D gene is TRBD1 (6 bases). In germline, CDR1 is LNHNV, CDR2 YYDKDF (reference sequence). The CDR3 sequence is 12 residues long. Between the trimmed V and J ends, which lost 8 bases and 8 bases, there was a span of 15 bases. CDR3 in DNA: TGTGCCACCTCAGGGGCCCGAGAAGGCTACACCTTC. The encoded protein is CATSGAREGYTF. The whole variable domain, remainder taken from reference TRBV15 and TRBJ1-2, is DAMVIQNPRYQVTQFGKPVTLSCSQTLNHNVMYWYQQKSSQAPKLLFHYYDKDFNNEADTPDNFQSRRPNTSFCFLDIRSPGLGDTAMYLCATSGAREGYTFGSGTRLTVV.

This rearrangement joins TRBV7-2 to TRBJ2-4; a weak D match, TRBD2 (5 bases). The V gene lost 1 base and the J gene lost 8 bases, with 9 bases spanning the gap. CDR3 length: 13 residues. CDR1 is SGHTA, CDR2 FQGNSA, per germline. The CDR3 region is CASSLVPGDIQYF. The CDR3 nucleotides are TGTGCCAGCAGCTTAGTTCCCGGGGACATTCAGTACTTC.

The rearrangement joins TRBV18 to TRBJ2-2; tentatively, D is TRBD2 (5 bases). From germline, CDR1 is KGHSH and CDR2 LQKENI. The CDR3 runs to 17 residues. V lost 0 bases, J lost 5 bases, and 16 bases lay in between. The CDR3 nucleotides read TGTGCCAGCTCACCACCGGGCAGAGGGCCCCAGACCGGGGAGCTGTTTTTT. Translation gives CASSPPGRGPQTGELFF.

This clone has only a few counts. The rearrangement links TRBV30 to TRBJ2-1; maybe TRBD2 (7 bases). The germline gives CDR1 GTSNPN, CDR2 SVGIG (reference sequence). This CDR3 region has 16 residues. The V end was cut by 0 bases, the J end by 7 bases, with 19 bases between. CDR3 residues: CAWSVAVGGQSNEQFF. DNA for the CDR3: TGTGCCTGGAGTGTCGCTGTGGGGGGGCAGTCGAATGAGCAGTTCTTC. The variable domain in full, with the rest retrieved from reference TRBV30 and TRBJ2-1, is SQTIHQWPATLVQPVGSPLSLECTVEGTSNPNLYWYRQAAGRGLQLLFYSVGIGQISSEVPQNLSASRPQDRQFILSSKKLLLSDSGFYLCAWSVAVGGQSNEQFFGPGTRLTVL.